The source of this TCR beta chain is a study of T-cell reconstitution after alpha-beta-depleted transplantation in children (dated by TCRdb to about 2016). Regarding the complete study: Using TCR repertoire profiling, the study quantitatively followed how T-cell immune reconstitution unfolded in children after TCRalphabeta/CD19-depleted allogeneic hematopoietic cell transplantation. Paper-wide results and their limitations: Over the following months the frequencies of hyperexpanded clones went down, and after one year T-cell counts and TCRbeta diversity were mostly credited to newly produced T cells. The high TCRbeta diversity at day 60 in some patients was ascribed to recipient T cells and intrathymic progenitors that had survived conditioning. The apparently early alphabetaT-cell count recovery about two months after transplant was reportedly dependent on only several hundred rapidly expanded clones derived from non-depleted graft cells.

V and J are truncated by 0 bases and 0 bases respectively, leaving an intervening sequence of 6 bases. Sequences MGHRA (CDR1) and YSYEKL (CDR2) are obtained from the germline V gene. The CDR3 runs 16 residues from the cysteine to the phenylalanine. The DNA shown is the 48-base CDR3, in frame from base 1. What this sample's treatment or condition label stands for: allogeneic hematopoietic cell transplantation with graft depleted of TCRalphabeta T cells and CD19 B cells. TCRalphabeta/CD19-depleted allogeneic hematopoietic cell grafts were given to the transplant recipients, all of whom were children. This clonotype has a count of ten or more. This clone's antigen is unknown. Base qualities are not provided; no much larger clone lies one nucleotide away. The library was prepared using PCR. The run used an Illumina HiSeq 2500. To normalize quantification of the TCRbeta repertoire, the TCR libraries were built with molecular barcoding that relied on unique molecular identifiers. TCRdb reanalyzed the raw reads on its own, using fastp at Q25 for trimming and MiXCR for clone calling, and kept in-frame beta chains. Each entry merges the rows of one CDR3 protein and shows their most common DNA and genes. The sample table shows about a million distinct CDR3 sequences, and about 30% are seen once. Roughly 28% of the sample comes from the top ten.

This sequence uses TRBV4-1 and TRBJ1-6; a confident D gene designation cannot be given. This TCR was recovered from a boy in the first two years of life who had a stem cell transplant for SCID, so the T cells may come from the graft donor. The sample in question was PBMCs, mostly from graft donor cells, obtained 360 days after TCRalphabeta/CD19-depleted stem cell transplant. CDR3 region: CASSQERDSYNSPLHF. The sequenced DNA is TGCGCCAGCAGCCAAGAAAGGGACTCCTATAATTCACCCCTCCACTTT.